Included here is one TCR beta chain sequence, with context. The antigen is not known. The data derive from a study of shared clonotypes between healthy human individuals. Study-wide results and caveats: Collection of samples was limited to blood; tissue repertoires likely differ.

V was clipped by 2 bases and J by 1 base, with 9 bases between them. CDR1 SGHRS and CDR2 YFSETQ come from the germline V gene. The CDR3 is 14 amino acids. Genomic DNA per cell subset filled all wells of several immunoSEQ plates. Sorted-subset replicate PCRs used 150 to 200 ng of genomic DNA. This amount corresponded to approximately 30,000 T cell genomes. Original analysis: From ImmunoSEQ came sequences covering only the junction and carrying no quality scores, so filtering differed. Assay: immunoSEQ multiplex PCR; the TCRdb copy retains only in-frame clones and omits some. V and J calls and clone size come straight from that table; D and trimming were deduced from the DNA. The sample consists of 2.3 million or so clones, 90% to 95% of them appearing once.

The sequencing input was naive CD4+ T cells from PBMCs. Subset noted: CD45RA+ positively selected. This clonotype originated in a man aged 18 to 29 in good health. Some clones in this sample may be carry-over from other donors' samples. The chain has TRBV5-1 and TRBJ2-5, with D uncertain. CDR3 protein: CASSFSDPQETQYF. The CDR3 DNA sequence: TGCGCCAGCAGCTTTTCGGACCCCCAAGAGACCCAGTACTTC.